Included here is one T cell receptor (beta chain) sequence, with context. Its antigen is not identified. The data were taken from a study of cytomegalovirus exposure and HLA in healthy donors. Looking at the study overall: For the roughly 390 genotyped donors, over 80% fell within the Caucasian-associated ancestry cluster. General study results and limits: Among CMV-associated TCR beta chains, most appeared HLA-restricted in a later analysis. A list of around 160 TCR beta chains associated with cytomegalovirus was given.

In the PCR, 60 Vbeta and 13 Jbeta primers were used. Profiled with immunoSEQ multiplex PCR; TCRdb holds only in-frame clones, not every one. The table has about 120,000 clones, 70% to 80% seen once. Looked up from germline, CDR1 is MNHEY and CDR2 is SMNVEV (reference sequence). The CDR3 loop spans 15 amino acids. J lost 0 bases, V lost 5 bases, and 4 bases had no gene match. The TCR was taken from a woman aged 35 to 49 in good health and CMV-seropositive. Specimen: PBMCs. J is TRBJ2-3 and V is TRBV27, with 8 positions matching TRBD2. The CDR3 DNA is TGTGCCAGCAGTCCGAGACTAGCGAGCACAGATACGCAGTATTTT. It is translated as CASSPRLASTDTQYF.